This TCR beta chain was profiled in a study of CD8 T cells in Susac syndrome. Study-level information: Patients with Susac syndrome, at blood draw, were therapy-naive, on corticosteroids, or on intravenous immunoglobulin alone.

Peripheral blood CD8+ and CD4+ T cells were profiled by TCR beta sequencing. Trimming pared 4 bases from V and 5 bases from J, leaving 9 bases between. The CDR3 runs 12 residues. Germline CDR1 SQVTM, CDR2 ANQGSEA. With random hexamers, reverse transcription was performed on about 0.45 to 1 ug of RNA. TCR beta CDR3 was amplified by immunoSEQ covering 54 Vbeta and 13 Jbeta. TCRdb recomputed calls from the immunoSEQ multiplex PCR reads with MiXCR, one row per CDR3 protein. The sample has 150,000 to 200,000 distinct CDR3 sequences, 91% seen once. This receptor was identified in a human donor with Susac syndrome. What was sequenced was CD4+ T cells from PBMCs. The chain employs TRBV29-1 and TRBJ1-5; D remains ambiguous. CDR3 bases: TGCAGCGTTGGTGAGGGCCATCAGCCCCAGCATTTT. Protein sequence: CSVGEGHQPQHF.